This TCR beta chain was recorded in a study of blood T cells in healthy people across ages. V was cut by 9 bases and J by 4 bases, with 19 bases left in between. From germline, CDR1 is MNHEY and CDR2 SVGAGI. The CDR3 contains 15 residues. Then a second PCR, running roughly 7 to 11 cycles, was carried out with a sample-barcoded 5' primer and a J-beta primer mix. A 12-random-nucleotide template-switch adaptor tagged each cDNA molecule. Each CDR3 protein gets one entry after TCRdb re-called the 5' RACE reads with MiXCR. The sample consists of over a million distinct CDR3 sequences, 40% to 45% of them appearing once. Total RNA was extracted at no less than 6 micrograms per sample.

The TCR sequence derives from a woman in her fifties or sixties in good health. The sample taken for sequencing was blood. The chain recombines TRBV6-5 with TRBJ2-1; weak D call: TRBD2 (6 bases). CDR3 bases: TGTGCCAGTTACGGGGTAGCGGAAGGGTACAATGAGCAGTTCTTC. This encodes CASYGVAEGYNEQFF.